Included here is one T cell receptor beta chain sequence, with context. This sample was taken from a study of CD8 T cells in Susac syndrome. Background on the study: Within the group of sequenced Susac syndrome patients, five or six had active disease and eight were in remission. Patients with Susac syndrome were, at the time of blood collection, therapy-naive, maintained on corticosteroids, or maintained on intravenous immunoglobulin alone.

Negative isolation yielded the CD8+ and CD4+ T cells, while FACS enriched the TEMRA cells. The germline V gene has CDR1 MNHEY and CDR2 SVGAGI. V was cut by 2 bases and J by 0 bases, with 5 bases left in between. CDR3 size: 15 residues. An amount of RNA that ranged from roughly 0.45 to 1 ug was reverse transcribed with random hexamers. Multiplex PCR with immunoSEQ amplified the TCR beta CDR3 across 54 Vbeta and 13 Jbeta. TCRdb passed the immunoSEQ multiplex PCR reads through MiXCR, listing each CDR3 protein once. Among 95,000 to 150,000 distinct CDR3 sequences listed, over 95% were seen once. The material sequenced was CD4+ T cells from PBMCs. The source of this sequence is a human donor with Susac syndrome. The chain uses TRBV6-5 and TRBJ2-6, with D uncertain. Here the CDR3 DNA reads TGTGCCAGCAGTTACCAGAGCTCTGGGGCCAACGTCCTGACTTTC. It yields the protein CASSYQSSGANVLTF.